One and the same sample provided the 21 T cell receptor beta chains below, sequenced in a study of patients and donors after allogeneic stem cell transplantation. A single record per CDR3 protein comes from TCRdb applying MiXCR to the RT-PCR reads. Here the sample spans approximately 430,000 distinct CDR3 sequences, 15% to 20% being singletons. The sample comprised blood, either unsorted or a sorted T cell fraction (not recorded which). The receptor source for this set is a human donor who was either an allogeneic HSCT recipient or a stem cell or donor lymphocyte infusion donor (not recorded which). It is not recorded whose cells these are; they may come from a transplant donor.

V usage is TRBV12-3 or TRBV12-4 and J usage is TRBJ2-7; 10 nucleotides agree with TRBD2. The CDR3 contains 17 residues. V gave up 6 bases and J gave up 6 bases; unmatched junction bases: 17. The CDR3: CASRGGTSASVLPEQYF. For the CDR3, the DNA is TGTGCCAGCAGGGGAGGGACTAGCGCTTCTGTTTTACCCGAGCAGTACTTC.

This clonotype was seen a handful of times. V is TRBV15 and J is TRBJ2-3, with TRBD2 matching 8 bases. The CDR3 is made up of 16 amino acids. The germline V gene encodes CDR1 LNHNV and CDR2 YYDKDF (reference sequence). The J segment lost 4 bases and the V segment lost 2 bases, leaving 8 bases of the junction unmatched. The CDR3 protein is CATSRHSGKVADTQYF. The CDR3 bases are TGTGCCACCAGCAGACATAGCGGGAAAGTAGCAGATACGCAGTATTTT.

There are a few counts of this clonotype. The CDR3 protein is CASSEIASTNQPQHF. In nucleotides, the CDR3 is TGTGCCAGCAGTGAAATAGCGAGTACTAATCAGCCCCAGCATTTT. The chain carries TRBV6-1 and TRBJ1-5; D is uncertain. V gave up 2 bases and J gave up 4 bases, with 12 bases separating them. Germline CDR1 and CDR2: MNHNS and SASEGT. The CDR3 runs to 15 residues.

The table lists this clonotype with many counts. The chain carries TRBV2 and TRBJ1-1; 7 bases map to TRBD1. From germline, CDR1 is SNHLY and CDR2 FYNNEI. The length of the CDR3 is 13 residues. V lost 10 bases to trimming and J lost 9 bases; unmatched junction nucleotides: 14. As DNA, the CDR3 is TGTGCCACCTCAAAAGACAGGGAAGGAAAAGCTTTCTTT. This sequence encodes CATSKDREGKAFF.

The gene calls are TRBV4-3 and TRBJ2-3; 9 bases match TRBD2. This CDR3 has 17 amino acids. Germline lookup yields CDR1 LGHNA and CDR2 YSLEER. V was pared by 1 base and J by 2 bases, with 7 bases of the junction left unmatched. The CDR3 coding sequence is TGCGCCAGCAGCCAAGTGGGGCTAGCGGGGACCACAGATACGCAGTATTTT. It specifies CASSQVGLAGTTDTQYF.

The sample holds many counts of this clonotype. As DNA, the CDR3 is TGTGCCAGCAGCAGGCCTGGACAGGGGGCCGAGGATGAGCAGTTCTTC. It codes for CASSRPGQGAEDEQFF. The V and J genes are TRBV28 and TRBJ2-1, with TRBD1 identical over 11 bases. With V trimmed by 6 bases and J by 8 bases, 12 bases remained unmatched. This CDR3 contains 16 residues. The germline V gene encodes CDR1 MDHEN and CDR2 SYDVKM.

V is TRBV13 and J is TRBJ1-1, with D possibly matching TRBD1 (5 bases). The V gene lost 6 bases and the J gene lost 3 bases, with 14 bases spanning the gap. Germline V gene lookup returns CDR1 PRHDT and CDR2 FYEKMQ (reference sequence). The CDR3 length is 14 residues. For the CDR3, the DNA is TGTGCCAGCAGTCATCTGGGAGGGGACACTGAAGCTTTCTTT. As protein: CASSHLGGDTEAFF.

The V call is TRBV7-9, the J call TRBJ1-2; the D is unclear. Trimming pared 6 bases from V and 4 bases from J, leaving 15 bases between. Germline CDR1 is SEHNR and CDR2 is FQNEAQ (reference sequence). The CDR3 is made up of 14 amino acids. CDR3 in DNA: TGTGCCAGCAGTCGTACTGGCGAATCCTATGGCTACACCTTC. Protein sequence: CASSRTGESYGYTF.

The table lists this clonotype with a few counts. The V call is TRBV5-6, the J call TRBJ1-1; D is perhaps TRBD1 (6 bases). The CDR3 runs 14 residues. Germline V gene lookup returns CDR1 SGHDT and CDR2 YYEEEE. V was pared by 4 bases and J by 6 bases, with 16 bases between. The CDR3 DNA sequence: TGTGCCAGCAGCGGAACAGGGAGGGGGTCTGAAGCTTTCTTT. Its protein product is CASSGTGRGSEAFF.

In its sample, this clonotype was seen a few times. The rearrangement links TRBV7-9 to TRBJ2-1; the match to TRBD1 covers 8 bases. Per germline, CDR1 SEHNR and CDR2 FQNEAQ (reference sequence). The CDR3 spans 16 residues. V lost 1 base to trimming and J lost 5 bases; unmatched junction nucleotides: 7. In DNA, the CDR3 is TGTGCCAGCAGCTTAGTCCTGCGACAGGGGAACAATGAGCAGTTCTTC. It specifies CASSLVLRQGNNEQFF.

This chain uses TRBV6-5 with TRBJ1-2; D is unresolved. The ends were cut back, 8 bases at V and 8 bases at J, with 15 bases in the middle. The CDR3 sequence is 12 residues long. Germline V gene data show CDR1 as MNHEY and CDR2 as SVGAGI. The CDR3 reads CASCDTTNGYTF. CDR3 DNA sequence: TGTGCCAGCTGCGACACAACGAACGGCTACACCTTC.

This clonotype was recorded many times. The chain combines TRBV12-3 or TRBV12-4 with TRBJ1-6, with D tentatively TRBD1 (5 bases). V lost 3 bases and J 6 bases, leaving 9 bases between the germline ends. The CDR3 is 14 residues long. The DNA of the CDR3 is TGTGCCAGCAGTTTTAACAGGCCTAATTCACCCCTCCACTTT. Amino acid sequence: CASSFNRPNSPLHF.

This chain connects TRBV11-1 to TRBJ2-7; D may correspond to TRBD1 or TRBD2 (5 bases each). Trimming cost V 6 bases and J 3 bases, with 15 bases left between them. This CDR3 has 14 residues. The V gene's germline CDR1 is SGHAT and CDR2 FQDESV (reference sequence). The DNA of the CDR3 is TGTGCCAGCAGTACAACCGGGACCAACTACGAGCAGTACTTC. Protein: CASSTTGTNYEQYF. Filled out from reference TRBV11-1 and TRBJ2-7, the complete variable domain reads EAEVAQSPRYKITEKSQAVAFWCDPISGHATLYWYRQILGQGPELLVQFQDESVVDDSQLPKDRFSAERLKGVDSTLKIQPAELGDSAMYLCASSTTGTNYEQYFGPGTRLTVT.

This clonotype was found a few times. CDR3 sequence (DNA): TGTGCCAGCAGAAAACCCGGGACAGGGGATAGGAGACACACCGGGGAGCTGTTTTTT. Translation: CASRKPGTGDRRHTGELFF. The gene calls are TRBV11-1 and TRBJ2-2, with 10 nucleotides matching TRBD1. Germline CDR1 SGHAT, CDR2 FQDESV (reference sequence). CDR3 size: 19 residues. V lost 6 bases and J lost 3; bases outside the gene matches: 16. Full variable domain (remainder filled in from reference TRBV11-1 and TRBJ2-2): EAEVAQSPRYKITEKSQAVAFWCDPISGHATLYWYRQILGQGPELLVQFQDESVVDDSQLPKDRFSAERLKGVDSTLKIQPAELGDSAMYLCASRKPGTGDRRHTGELFFGEGSRLTVL.

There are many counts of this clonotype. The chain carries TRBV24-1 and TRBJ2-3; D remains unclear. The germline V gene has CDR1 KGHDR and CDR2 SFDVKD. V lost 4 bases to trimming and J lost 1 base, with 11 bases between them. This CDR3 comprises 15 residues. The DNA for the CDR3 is TGTGCCACCAGTGACCCCGGTCAGGGCACAGATACGCAGTATTTT. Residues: CATSDPGQGTDTQYF.

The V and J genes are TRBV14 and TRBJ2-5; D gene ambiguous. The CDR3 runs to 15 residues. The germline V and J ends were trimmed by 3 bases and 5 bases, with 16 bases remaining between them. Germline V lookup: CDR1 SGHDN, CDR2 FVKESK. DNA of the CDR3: TGTGCCAGCAGCCATAGTGACACTTTCAGGGAGACCCAGTACTTC. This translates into CASSHSDTFRETQYF.

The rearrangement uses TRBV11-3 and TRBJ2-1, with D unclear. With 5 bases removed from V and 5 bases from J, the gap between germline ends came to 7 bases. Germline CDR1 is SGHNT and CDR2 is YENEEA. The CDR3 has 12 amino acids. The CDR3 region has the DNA TGTGCCAGCAGCCCTAATAACAATGAGCAGTTCTTC. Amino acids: CASSPNNNEQFF. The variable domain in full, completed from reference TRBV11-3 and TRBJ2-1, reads EAGVVQSPRYKIIEKKQPVAFWCNPISGHNTLYWYLQNLGQGPELLIRYENEEAVDDSQLPKDRFSAERLKGVDSTLKIQPAELGDSAVYLCASSPNNNEQFFGPGTRLTVL.

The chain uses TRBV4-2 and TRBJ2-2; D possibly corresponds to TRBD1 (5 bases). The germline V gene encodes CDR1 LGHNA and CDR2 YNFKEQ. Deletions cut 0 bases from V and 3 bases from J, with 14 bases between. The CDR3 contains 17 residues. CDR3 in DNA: TGTGCCAGCAGCCAAGAAGCCTTTCCAGGGTACACCGGGGAGCTGTTTTTT. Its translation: CASSQEAFPGYTGELFF.

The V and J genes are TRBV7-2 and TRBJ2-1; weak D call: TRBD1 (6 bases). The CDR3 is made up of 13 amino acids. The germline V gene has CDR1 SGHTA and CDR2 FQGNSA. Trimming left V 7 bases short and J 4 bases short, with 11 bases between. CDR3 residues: CASNYREYNEQFF. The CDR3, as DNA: TGTGCCAGCAACTACAGGGAATACAATGAGCAGTTCTTC.

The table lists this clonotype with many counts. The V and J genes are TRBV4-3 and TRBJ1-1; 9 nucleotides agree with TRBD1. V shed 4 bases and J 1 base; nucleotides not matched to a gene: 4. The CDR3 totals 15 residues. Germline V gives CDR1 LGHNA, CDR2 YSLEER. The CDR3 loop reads CASSRGDRANTEAFF. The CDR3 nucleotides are TGCGCCAGCAGCCGAGGGGACAGGGCGAACACTGAAGCTTTCTTT.

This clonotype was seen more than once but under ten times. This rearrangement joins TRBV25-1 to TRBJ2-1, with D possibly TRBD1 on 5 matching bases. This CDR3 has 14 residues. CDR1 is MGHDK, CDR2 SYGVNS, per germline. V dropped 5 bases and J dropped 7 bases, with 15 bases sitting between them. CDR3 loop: CASSIAGQGNEQFF. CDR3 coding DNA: TGTGCCAGCAGTATCGCCGGGCAGGGAAATGAGCAGTTCTTC.